A single T cell receptor (beta chain) is shown here with its context. Mouse gene names and germline throughout. Following RNA extraction, reverse transcription yielded cDNA that acted as the sequencing template. Only in-frame clones appear in the TCRdb table, and some are missing; sequencing was by immunoSEQ multiplex PCR. Sampling found roughly 110,000 clones, none seen once. This record comes from a study of CD8+ T cells in alopecia areata. The receptor was isolated from a C3H/HeJ mouse with alopecia areata. The MHC haplotype of this mouse line is H2-k. The sample comprised lesional skin.

Partial CDR3 DNA: TGTGCCAGCAGTGATGCTACTGGGACTGGAACCCAAGAC. The encoded protein is CASSDATGTGTQD. The whole CDR3 region reads CASSDATGTGTQDTQYF. The chain recombines TRBV13-1 with TRBJ2-5, with TRBD2 matching 8 bases. The read finishes 4 residues shy of the CDR3 end, and the germline J gene is used to complete it. Trimming at V came to 0 bases and at J to 2 bases, leaving 8 bases not matched to a gene. CDR1 and CDR2 (germline): NSHNY, SYGAGN. The CDR3 consists of 17 residues.